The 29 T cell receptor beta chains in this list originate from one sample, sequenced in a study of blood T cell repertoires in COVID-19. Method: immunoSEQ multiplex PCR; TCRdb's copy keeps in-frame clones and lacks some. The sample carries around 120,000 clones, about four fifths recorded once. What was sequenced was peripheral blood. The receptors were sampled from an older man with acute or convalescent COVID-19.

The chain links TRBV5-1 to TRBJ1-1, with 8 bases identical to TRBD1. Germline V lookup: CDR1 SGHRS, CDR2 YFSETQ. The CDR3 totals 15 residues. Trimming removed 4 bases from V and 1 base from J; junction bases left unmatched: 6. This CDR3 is CASSPGQESNTEAFF. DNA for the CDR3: TGCGCCAGCAGCCCGGGACAGGAATCGAACACTGAAGCTTTCTTT.

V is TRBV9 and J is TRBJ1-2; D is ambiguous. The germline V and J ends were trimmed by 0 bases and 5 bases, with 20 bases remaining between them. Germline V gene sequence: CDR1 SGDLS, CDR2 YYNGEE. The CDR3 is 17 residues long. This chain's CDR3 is CASSVDVLGSVKYGYTF. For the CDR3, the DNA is TGTGCCAGCAGCGTAGACGTGCTTGGCAGTGTGAAGTATGGCTACACCTTC.

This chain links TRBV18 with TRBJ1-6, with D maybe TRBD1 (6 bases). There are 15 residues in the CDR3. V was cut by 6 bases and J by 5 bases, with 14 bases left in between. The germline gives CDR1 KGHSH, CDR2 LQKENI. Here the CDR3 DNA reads TGTGCCAGCTCCGTGGGGGCAAGCCATAATTCACCCCTCCACTTT. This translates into CASSVGASHNSPLHF.

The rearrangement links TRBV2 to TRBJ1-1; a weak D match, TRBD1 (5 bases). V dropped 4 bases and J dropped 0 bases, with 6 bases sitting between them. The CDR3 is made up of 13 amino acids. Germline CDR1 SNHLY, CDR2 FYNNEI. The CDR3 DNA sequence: TGTGCCAGCAGTGGGGGGGTGAACACTGAAGCTTTCTTT. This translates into CASSGGVNTEAFF.

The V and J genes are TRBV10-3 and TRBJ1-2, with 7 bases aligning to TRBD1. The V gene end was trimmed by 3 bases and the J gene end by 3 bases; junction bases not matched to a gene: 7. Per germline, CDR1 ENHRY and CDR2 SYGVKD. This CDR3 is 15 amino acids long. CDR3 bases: TGTGCCATCAGTGATTCCGGGACAGTCGACTATGGCTACACCTTC. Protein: CAISDSGTVDYGYTF.

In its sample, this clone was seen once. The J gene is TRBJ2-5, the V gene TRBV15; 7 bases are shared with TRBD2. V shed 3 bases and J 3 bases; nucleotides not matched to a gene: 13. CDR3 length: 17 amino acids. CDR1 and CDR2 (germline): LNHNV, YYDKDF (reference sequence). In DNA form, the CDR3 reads TGTGCCACCAGCAGTACGGGGGGACCCATAACCAAAGAGACCCAGTACTTC. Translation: CATSSTGGPITKETQYF. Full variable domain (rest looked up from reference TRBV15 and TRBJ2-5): DAMVIQNPRYQVTQFGKPVTLSCSQTLNHNVMYWYQQKSSQAPKLLFHYYDKDFNNEADTPDNFQSRRPNTSFCFLDIRSPGLGDTAMYLCATSSTGGPITKETQYFGPGTRLLVL.

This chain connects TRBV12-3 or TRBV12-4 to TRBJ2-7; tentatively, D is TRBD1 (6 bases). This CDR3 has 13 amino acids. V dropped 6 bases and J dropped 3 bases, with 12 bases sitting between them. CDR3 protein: CASRPQGLYEQYF. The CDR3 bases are TGTGCCAGCAGACCACAGGGTCTCTACGAGCAGTACTTC.

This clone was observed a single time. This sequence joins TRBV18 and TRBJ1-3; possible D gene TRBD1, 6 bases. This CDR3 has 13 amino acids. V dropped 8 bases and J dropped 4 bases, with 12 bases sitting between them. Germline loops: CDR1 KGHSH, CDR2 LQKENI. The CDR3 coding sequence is TGTGCCAGCGTGGACAGTGACGGAAACACCATATATTTT. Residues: CASVDSDGNTIYF. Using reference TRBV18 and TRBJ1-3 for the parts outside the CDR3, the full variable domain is NAGVMQNPRHLVRRRGQEARLRCSPMKGHSHVYWYRQLPEEGLKFMVYLQKENIIDESGMPKERFSAEFPKEGPSILRIQQVVRGDSAAYFCASVDSDGNTIYFGEGSWLTVV.

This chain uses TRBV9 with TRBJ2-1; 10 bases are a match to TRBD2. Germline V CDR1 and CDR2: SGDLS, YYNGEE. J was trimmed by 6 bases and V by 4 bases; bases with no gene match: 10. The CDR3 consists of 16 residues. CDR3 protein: CASSIHPGLATNEQFF. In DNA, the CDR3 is TGTGCCAGCAGCATTCACCCGGGACTAGCGACCAATGAGCAGTTCTTC. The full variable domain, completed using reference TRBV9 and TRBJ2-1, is DSGVTQTPKHLITATGQRVTLRCSPRSGDLSVYWYQQSLDQGLQFLIQYYNGEERAKGNILERFSAQQFPDLHSELNLSSLELGDSALYFCASSIHPGLATNEQFFGPGTRLTVL.

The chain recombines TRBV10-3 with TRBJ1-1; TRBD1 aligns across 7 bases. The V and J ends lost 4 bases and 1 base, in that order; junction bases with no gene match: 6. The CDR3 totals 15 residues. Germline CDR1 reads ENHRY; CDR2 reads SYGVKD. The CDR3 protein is CAISGLTGPNTEAFF. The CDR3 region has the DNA TGTGCCATCAGTGGGTTGACAGGGCCGAACACTGAAGCTTTCTTT.

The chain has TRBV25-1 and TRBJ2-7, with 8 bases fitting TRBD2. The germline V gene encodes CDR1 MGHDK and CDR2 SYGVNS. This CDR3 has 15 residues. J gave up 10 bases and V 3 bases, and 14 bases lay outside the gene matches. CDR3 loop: CASSDLRGTRVGQYF. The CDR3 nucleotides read TGTGCCAGCAGTGATCTTAGGGGGACTAGGGTCGGACAGTACTTC.

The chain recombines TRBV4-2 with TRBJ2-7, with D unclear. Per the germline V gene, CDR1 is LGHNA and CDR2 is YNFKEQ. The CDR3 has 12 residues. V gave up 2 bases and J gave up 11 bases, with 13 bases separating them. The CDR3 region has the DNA TGTGCCAGCAGCCAACTGGAGCACCTAAAGTACTTC. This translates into CASSQLEHLKYF.

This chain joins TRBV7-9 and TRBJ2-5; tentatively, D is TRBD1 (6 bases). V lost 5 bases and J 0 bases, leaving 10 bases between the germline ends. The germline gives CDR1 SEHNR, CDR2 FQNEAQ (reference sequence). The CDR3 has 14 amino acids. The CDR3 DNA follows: TGTGCCAGCAGCCCAGGGGAGTACCAAGAGACCCAGTACTTC. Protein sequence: CASSPGEYQETQYF. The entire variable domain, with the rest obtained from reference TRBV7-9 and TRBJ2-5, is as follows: DTGVSQNPRHKITKRGQNVTFRCDPISEHNRLYWYRQTLGQGPEFLTYFQNEAQLEKSRLLSDRFSAERPKGSFSTLEIQRTEQGDSAMYLCASSPGEYQETQYFGPGTRLLVL.

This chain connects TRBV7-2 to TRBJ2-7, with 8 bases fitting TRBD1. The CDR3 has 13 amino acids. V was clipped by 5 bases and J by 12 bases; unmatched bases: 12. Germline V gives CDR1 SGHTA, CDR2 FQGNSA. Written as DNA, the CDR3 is TGTGCCAGCAGCCCCCGACAGGGGTTAGGTGCGTACTTC. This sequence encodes CASSPRQGLGAYF. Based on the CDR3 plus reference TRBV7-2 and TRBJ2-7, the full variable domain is GAGVSQSPSNKVTEKGKDVELRCDPISGHTALYWYRQSLGQGLEFLIYFQGNSAPDKSGLPSDRFSAERTGGSVSTLTIQRTQQEDSAVYLCASSPRQGLGAYFGPGTRLTVT.

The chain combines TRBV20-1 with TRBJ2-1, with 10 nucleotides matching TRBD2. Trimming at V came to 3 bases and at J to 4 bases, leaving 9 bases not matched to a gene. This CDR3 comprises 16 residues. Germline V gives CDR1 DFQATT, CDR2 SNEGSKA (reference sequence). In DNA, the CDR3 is TGCAGTGCTAGTGATGGCGGGACTAGCGTATACAATGAGCAGTTCTTC. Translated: CSASDGGTSVYNEQFF.

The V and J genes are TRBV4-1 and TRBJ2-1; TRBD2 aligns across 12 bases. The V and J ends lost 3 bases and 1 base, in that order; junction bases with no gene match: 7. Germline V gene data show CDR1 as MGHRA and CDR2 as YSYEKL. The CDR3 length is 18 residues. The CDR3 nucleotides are TGCGCCAGCAGCCACCCGGGACTAGCGGGCCCTTCCTACAATGAGCAGTTCTTC. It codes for CASSHPGLAGPSYNEQFF.

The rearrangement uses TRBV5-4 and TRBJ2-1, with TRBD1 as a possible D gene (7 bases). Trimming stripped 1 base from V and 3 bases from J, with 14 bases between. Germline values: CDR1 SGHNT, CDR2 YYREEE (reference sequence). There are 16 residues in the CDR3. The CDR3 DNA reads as TGTGCCAGCAGCTTGAAGCGACAGGGAGGCTACAATGAGCAGTTCTTC. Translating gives CASSLKRQGGYNEQFF.

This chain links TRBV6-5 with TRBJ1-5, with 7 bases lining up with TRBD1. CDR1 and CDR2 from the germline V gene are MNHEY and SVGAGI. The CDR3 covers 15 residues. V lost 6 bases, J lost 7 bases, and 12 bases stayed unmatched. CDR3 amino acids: CASSVPHRGRQPQHF. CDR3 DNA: TGTGCCAGCAGCGTTCCGCACAGGGGAAGGCAGCCCCAGCATTTT.

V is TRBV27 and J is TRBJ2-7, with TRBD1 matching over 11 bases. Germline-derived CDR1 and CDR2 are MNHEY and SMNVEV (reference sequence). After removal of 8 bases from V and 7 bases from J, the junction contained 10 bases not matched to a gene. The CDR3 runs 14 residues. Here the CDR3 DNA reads TGTGCCAGCGGACGGGACAGGGGGACGGGGGAGCAGTACTTC. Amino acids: CASGRDRGTGEQYF.

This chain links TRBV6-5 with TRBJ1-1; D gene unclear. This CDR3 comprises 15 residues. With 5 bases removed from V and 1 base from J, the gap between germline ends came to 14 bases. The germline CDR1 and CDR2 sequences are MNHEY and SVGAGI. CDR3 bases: TGTGCCAGCAGTCGTAACATCCTAGGGAACACTGAAGCTTTCTTT. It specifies CASSRNILGNTEAFF.

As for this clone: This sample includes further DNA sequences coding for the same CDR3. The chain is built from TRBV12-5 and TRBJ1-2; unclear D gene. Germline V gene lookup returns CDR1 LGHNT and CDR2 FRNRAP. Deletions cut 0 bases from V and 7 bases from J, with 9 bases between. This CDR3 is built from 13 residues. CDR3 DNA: TGTGCTAGTGGTTTGGTACCCCCGGGTGGCTACACCTTC. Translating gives CASGLVPPGGYTF.

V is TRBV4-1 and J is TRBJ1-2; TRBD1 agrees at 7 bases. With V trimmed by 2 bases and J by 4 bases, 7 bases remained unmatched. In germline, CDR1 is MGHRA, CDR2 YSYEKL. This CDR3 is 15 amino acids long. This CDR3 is CASSQTGVTSYGYTF. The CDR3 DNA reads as TGCGCCAGCAGCCAAACAGGGGTGACCTCCTATGGCTACACCTTC.

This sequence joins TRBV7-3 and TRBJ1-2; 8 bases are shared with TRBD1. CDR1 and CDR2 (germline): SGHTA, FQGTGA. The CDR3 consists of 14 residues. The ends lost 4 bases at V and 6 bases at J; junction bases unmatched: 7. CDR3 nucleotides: TGTGCCAGCAGCTATACCGGGACAGGCGATGGCTACACCTTC. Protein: CASSYTGTGDGYTF.

The CDR3 nucleotides read TGTGCCAGTAGTACACTACAGGGGGCTGAAGCTTTCTTT. Translating gives CASSTLQGAEAFF. The chain carries TRBV19 and TRBJ1-1, with 8 bases aligning to TRBD1. With V trimmed by 4 bases and J by 6 bases, 4 bases remained unmatched. The V gene's germline CDR1 is LNHDA and CDR2 SQIVND (reference sequence). The CDR3 sequence is 13 residues long.

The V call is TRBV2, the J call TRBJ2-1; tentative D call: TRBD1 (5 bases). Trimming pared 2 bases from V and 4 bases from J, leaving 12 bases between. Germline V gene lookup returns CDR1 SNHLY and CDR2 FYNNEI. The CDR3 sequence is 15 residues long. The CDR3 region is CASSEQGLGYNEQFF. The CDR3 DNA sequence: TGTGCCAGCAGTGAACAGGGTCTGGGATACAATGAGCAGTTCTTC.

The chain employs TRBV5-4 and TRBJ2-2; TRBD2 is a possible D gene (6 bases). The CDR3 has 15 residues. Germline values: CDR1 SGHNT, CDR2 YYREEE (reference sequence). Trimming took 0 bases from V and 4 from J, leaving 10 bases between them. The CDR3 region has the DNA TGTGCCAGCAGCTTGGGGCTGGGGGGCACCGGGGAGCTGTTTTTT. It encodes CASSLGLGGTGELFF.

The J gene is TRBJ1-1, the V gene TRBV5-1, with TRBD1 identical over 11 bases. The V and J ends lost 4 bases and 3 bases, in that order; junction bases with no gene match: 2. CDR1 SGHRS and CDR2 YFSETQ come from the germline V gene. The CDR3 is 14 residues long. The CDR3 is CASSRDRGDTEAFF. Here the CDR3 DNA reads TGCGCCAGCAGCAGGGACAGGGGGGACACTGAAGCTTTCTTT.

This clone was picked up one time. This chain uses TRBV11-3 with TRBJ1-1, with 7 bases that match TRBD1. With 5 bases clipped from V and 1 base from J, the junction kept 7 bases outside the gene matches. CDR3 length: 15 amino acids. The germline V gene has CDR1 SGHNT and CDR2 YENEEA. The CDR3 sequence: CASSPSDRRNTEAFF. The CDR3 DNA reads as TGTGCCAGCAGCCCATCGGACAGGCGGAACACTGAAGCTTTCTTT.

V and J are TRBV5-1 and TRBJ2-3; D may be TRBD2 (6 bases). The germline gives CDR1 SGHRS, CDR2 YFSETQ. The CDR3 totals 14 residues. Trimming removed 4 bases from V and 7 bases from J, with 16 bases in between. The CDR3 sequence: CASSEGGAPNTQYF. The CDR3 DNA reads TGCGCCAGCAGCGAGGGCGGGGCGCCGAATACGCAGTATTTT.